Listed below are T cell receptor beta chains from one sample, sequenced in a study of T cell changes during pregnancy in multiple sclerosis. This table comes from immunoSEQ multiplex PCR, and its TCRdb copy is limited to in-frame clones, with some not included. The sample consists of tens of thousands of clones, about 88% of them appearing once. The sequencing used CD8+ T cells from peripheral blood mononuclear cells, collected before pregnancy. These receptors all come from a female donor with multiple sclerosis, enrolled in a pregnancy study. Both conserved end residues are part of each CDR3. A D gene is named only where the DNA matches it firmly. Some rows have no size entry. The others give once, few or many, or a class for an expanded clone.

>.|.|TRBV19|TRBJ2-7
CASSSPGALSEQYF
>.|.|TRBV27|TRBJ2-6
CASSLGSSGANVLTF
>.|.|TRBV6-5|TRBJ2-7
CASSYSNRGGYEQYF
>.|TRBD1|TRBV5-1|TRBJ2-3
CASSLTGTGPLSTDTQYF
>.|TRBD1|TRBV30|TRBJ1-3
CAWSLPPGQGSGNTIYF
>.|.|TRBV27|TRBJ1-2
CASSLNPDFYGYTF
>once|.|TRBV5-8|TRBJ1-6
CASSWRSSYNSPLHF
>many|TRBD1|TRBV5-7|TRBJ1-1
CASSLGTGMNTEAFF
>.|TRBD1|TRBV10-2|TRBJ2-6
CASSAGGGANVLTF
>.|.|TRBV6-4|TRBJ2-2
CASSGGQDITGELFF
>.|.|TRBV14|TRBJ1-5
CASSQRGSNQPQHF
>once|TRBD1|TRBV11-2|TRBJ2-2
CASSQGVAGELFF
>.|.|TRBV29-1|TRBJ2-7
CSVRGGNSYEQYF
>.|.|TRBV4-1|TRBJ1-4
CASSPKSPGEKLFF
>.|.|TRBV27|TRBJ2-1
CASSPWGGAYNEQFF
>.|TRBD2|TRBV5-4|TRBJ2-3
CASSLSGGVLDTQYF
>.|.|TRBV11-1|TRBJ2-3
CASSSSRGTSTDTQYF
>.|.|TRBV19|TRBJ2-2
CASSIPGERTGELFF
>once|TRBD1|TRBV10-3|TRBJ2-7
CAIGRGRLYEQYF
>.|.|TRBV18|TRBJ1-1
CASSPGVWDMDSEAFF
>.|.|TRBV27|TRBJ1-2
CASSLSLGAWGYTF
>.|.|TRBV25-1|TRBJ2-3
CASSGPSDTDTQYF
>.|.|TRBV7-8|TRBJ1-5
CASSPRDQPQHF
>.|.|TRBV27|TRBJ2-6
CASSGLLSSGANVLTF
>.|.|TRBV6-5|TRBJ2-5
CASTSLETQYF
>.|TRBD2|TRBV27|TRBJ2-7
CASSVQLSGGYEQYF
>.|.|TRBV30|TRBJ2-5
CAWTLGARTYQETQYF
>.|TRBD2|TRBV5-4|TRBJ2-3
CASSLSGAGGPEDTQYF
>.|TRBD2|TRBV19|TRBJ2-1
CASSISGLAEFF
>.|TRBD1|TRBV29-1|TRBJ1-5
CSVGTGGQPQHF
>.|.|TRBV7-6|TRBJ1-2
CASSLEGVGYTF